The 29 T cell receptor beta chains presented below share a single source sample, sequenced in a study of Ad26.COV2.S vaccination and SARS-CoV-2 variants. As to treatment: some 20 received Ad26.COV2.S at low or high dose, single or two shots; several received placebo; per-sample allocation not given. Collection of samples fell on day 63 after the first vaccine or placebo injection. Assay: immunoSEQ multiplex PCR; the TCRdb copy retains only in-frame clones and omits some. The table has some 300,000 clones, 70% to 90% seen once. Specimen: peripheral blood, collected in a trial of Ad26.COV2.S vaccine versus placebo. These TCRs come from a person aged 18-60 years who received the Ad26.COV2.S COVID-19 vaccine or a placebo.

There are a few counts of this clone. V and J are TRBV2 and TRBJ1-3; the D is unclear. V dropped 6 bases and J dropped 8 bases, with 14 bases sitting between them. This CDR3 is built from 13 residues. The V gene's germline CDR1 is SNHLY and CDR2 FYNNEI. The chain's CDR3 is CASSELPGDTIYF. In DNA, the CDR3 is TGTGCCAGCAGCGAACTCCCCGGGGACACCATATATTTT. Variable domain in full (rest from reference TRBV2 and TRBJ1-3): EPEVTQTPSHQVTQMGQEVILRCVPISNHLYFYWYRQILGQKVEFLVSFYNNEISEKSEIFDDQFSVERPDGSNFTLKIRSTKLEDSAMYFCASSELPGDTIYFGEGSWLTVV.

The rearrangement joins TRBV2 to TRBJ2-3; 9 bases are a match to TRBD2. Germline CDR1 and CDR2: SNHLY and FYNNEI. The V gene end was trimmed by 6 bases and the J gene end by 3 bases; junction bases not matched to a gene: 7. The CDR3 is 15 amino acids. The CDR3 DNA sequence: TGTGCCAGCAGCGCGCGGGGGGGCACGACAGATACGCAGTATTTT. This gives the protein CASSARGGTTDTQYF.

A single count supports this clone. V is TRBV30 and J is TRBJ1-1; no definite D call. Germline V lookup: CDR1 GTSNPN, CDR2 SVGIG (reference sequence). This CDR3 is 14 amino acids long. The ends were cut back, 0 bases at V and 1 base at J, with 9 bases in the middle. This CDR3 is CAWSVGPANTEAFF. CDR3 DNA: TGTGCCTGGAGTGTCGGGCCGGCGAACACTGAAGCTTTCTTT.

The J gene is TRBJ2-2, the V gene TRBV18; D perhaps matches TRBD2 (6 bases). Trimming took 0 bases from V and 3 from J, leaving 8 bases between them. This CDR3 region has 15 residues. Germline V CDR1 and CDR2: KGHSH, LQKENI. In nucleotides, the CDR3 is TGTGCCAGCTCACCACCCCGGGGGTACACCGGGGAGCTGTTTTTT. It yields the protein CASSPPRGYTGELFF.

The chain couples TRBV5-4 to TRBJ2-7; the match to TRBD2 covers 8 bases. This CDR3 is 14 amino acids long. CDR1 is SGHNT, CDR2 YYREEE, per germline (reference sequence). With V trimmed by 4 bases and J by 2 bases, 5 bases remained unmatched. The DNA of the CDR3 is TGTGCCAGCAGCCCCGGGGGGGTCCCCTACGAGCAGTACTTC. It encodes CASSPGGVPYEQYF. The full variable domain, rest sourced from reference TRBV5-4 and TRBJ2-7, is ETGVTQSPTHLIKTRGQQVTLRCSSQSGHNTVSWYQQALGQGPQFIFQYYREEENGRGNFPPRFSGLQFPNYSSELNVNALELDDSALYLCASSPGGVPYEQYFGPGTRLTVT.

This chain connects TRBV6-5 to TRBJ2-7; D may correspond to TRBD1 or TRBD2 (6 bases each). V was pared by 8 bases and J by 3 bases, with 17 bases between. The CDR3 has 14 amino acids. CDR1 and CDR2 (germline): MNHEY, SVGAGI. The CDR3 bases are TGTGCCAGCCGTACGACAGGAGGGGGCTACGAGCAGTACTTC. Its translation: CASRTTGGGYEQYF.

The rearrangement joins TRBV28 to TRBJ1-2; D remains unclear. Germline lookup yields CDR1 MDHEN and CDR2 SYDVKM. There are 12 residues in the CDR3. V lost 2 bases, J lost 7 bases, and 8 bases lay in between. The CDR3 DNA is TGTGCCAGCAGTTTACTAACCAGTGGCTACACCTTC. Translated, it gives CASSLLTSGYTF.

The V gene is TRBV3-1 (or the pseudogene TRBV3-2), the J gene TRBJ2-1; D gene unclear. V lost 6 bases, J lost 4 bases, and 19 bases lay in between. CDR1 is LGHDT and CDR2 is YNNKEL in the germline V gene (reference sequence). The CDR3 is 16 amino acids. This chain's CDR3 is CASSRTRVYVYNEQFF. The CDR3 nucleotides read TGTGCCAGCAGTCGGACGCGAGTATATGTGTACAATGAGCAGTTCTTC.

V is TRBV18 and J is TRBJ2-6; D may be TRBD2 (7 bases). Germline lookup yields CDR1 KGHSH and CDR2 LQKENI. CDR3 size: 16 residues. Trimming shortened V by 3 bases and J by 2 bases, and 11 bases separated the two germline ends. CDR3 amino acids: CASSPAGAAGANVLTF. CDR3 in DNA: TGTGCCAGCTCACCCGCGGGGGCGGCTGGGGCCAACGTCCTGACTTTC.

In regard to this clone: The junction departs from the called germline gene at one end, perhaps through a read error. The chain combines TRBV27 with TRBJ2-5, with D tentatively TRBD2 (7 bases). CDR1 and CDR2 from the germline V gene are MNHEY and SMNVEV (reference sequence). The CDR3 contains 14 residues. In DNA form, the CDR3 reads TGTGGGCTAAAAGGGGGGGCAAGGCAAGAGGCCCAGTACTTC. Translated, it gives CGLKGGARQEAQYF.

On this clone: The sample carries other DNA sequences with the same CDR3. The J gene is TRBJ2-7, the V gene TRBV7-2; no clear D. Trimming took off 5 bases at V and 2 bases at J, with 4 bases between the two ends. CDR1 and CDR2 from the germline V gene are SGHTA and FQGNSA. This CDR3 is built from 11 residues. As DNA, the CDR3 is TGTGCCAGCAGCCTTACCTACGAGCAGTACTTC. Protein product: CASSLTYEQYF.

The V gene is TRBV30, the J gene TRBJ2-1; D call uncertain. The germline CDR1 and CDR2 sequences are GTSNPN and SVGIG (reference sequence). V was trimmed by 4 bases and J by 2 bases, leaving 21 bases between them. This CDR3 spans 17 amino acids. The CDR3 here is CAWKIGQVSQTYNEQFF. The CDR3 region has the DNA TGTGCCTGGAAAATAGGGCAGGTCTCGCAGACCTACAATGAGCAGTTCTTC.

This clone was seen just once. The rearrangement uses TRBV20-1 and TRBJ1-4, with D hard to call. The CDR3 length is 10 residues. Trimming removed 6 bases from V and 7 bases from J, with 6 bases in between. Looked up from germline, CDR1 is DFQATT and CDR2 is SNEGSKA (reference sequence). The CDR3 loop reads CSALREKLFF. The CDR3 nucleotides are TGCAGTGCCCTCCGTGAAAAACTGTTTTTT.

This rearrangement joins TRBV13 to TRBJ1-2; no clear D. The CDR3 has 14 amino acids. V was cut by 4 bases and J by 6 bases, with 15 bases left in between. Germline V lookup: CDR1 PRHDT, CDR2 FYEKMQ (reference sequence). DNA for the CDR3: TGTGCCAGCAGCTCAATATCCAAGAGGGATGGCTACACCTTC. It yields the protein CASSSISKRDGYTF.

The J gene is TRBJ1-3, the V gene TRBV4-3; 7 bases map to TRBD1. J lost 2 bases, V lost 4 bases, and 2 bases had no gene match. The CDR3 covers 14 residues. CDR1 is LGHNA, CDR2 YSLEER, per germline. The CDR3 sequence: CASSPGTAGNTIYF. The CDR3 nucleotides read TGCGCCAGCAGCCCGGGGACAGCTGGAAACACCATATATTTT.

V gene TRBV6-1 combines with J gene TRBJ1-5; D is ambiguous. V lost 3 bases and J lost 1, with 16 bases in between. The germline V gene has CDR1 MNHNS and CDR2 SASEGT. This CDR3 is built from 17 residues. For the CDR3, the DNA is TGTGCCAGCAGTGATGAATTGGCAGTTTTAAGCAATCAGCCCCAGCATTTT. This encodes CASSDELAVLSNQPQHF.

The V and J genes are TRBV6-2 or TRBV6-3 and TRBJ2-1; D remains unclear. This CDR3 region has 11 residues. Per the germline V gene, CDR1 is MNHEY and CDR2 is SVGEGT. Trimming removed 6 bases from V and 8 bases from J, with 8 bases in between. The CDR3 bases are TGTGCCAGCAGCCTAGGACATGAGCAGTTCTTC. As protein: CASSLGHEQFF.

This clone has only a few counts. The chain combines TRBV6-6 with TRBJ1-6, with 7 bases aligning to TRBD1. Germline V gives CDR1 MNHNY, CDR2 SVGAGI (reference sequence). J gave up 5 bases and V 5 bases, and 6 bases lay outside the gene matches. The CDR3 is made up of 15 amino acids. CDR3 DNA sequence: TGTGCCAGCAGTCCAACAGGGACAGATAATTCACCCCTCCACTTT. Translation: CASSPTGTDNSPLHF.

Comment on this clone: Other DNA sequences of this sample code for an identical CDR3. The chain uses TRBV18 and TRBJ1-1; a possible D gene is TRBD1 (5 bases). Germline assignment: CDR1 KGHSH and CDR2 LQKENI. The CDR3 is made up of 13 amino acids. Trimming shortened V by 2 bases and J by 5 bases, and 9 bases separated the two germline ends. Here the CDR3 DNA reads TGTGCCAGCTCACCAGGGGCGGGGACTGAAGCTTTCTTT. Translated: CASSPGAGTEAFF.

The J gene is TRBJ2-2, the V gene TRBV4-1; no definite D call. The CDR3 has 12 amino acids. Trimming removed 4 bases at V and 5 bases at J, with 5 bases between. In germline, CDR1 is MGHRA, CDR2 YSYEKL. CDR3 sequence: CASSLQTGELFF. The CDR3 DNA is TGCGCCAGCAGCCTCCAAACCGGGGAGCTGTTTTTT.

The rearrangement links TRBV6-1 to TRBJ1-2, with D perhaps matching TRBD1 (6 bases). Germline CDR1 MNHNS, CDR2 SASEGT. This CDR3 has 13 amino acids. The V end lost 3 bases, the J end lost 6 bases, and 11 bases lay between the germline ends. For the CDR3, the DNA is TGTGCCAGCAGTGACAGGGGTAGAAATGGCTACACCTTC. Its translation: CASSDRGRNGYTF.

The V and J genes are TRBV29-1 and TRBJ1-1; D is unclear. Germline-derived CDR1 and CDR2 are SQVTM and ANQGSEA. There are 13 residues in the CDR3. Deletions cut 3 bases from V and 0 bases from J, with 8 bases between. The CDR3: CSVERTVNTEAFF. As DNA, the CDR3 is TGCAGCGTTGAGAGGACGGTGAACACTGAAGCTTTCTTT.

This chain connects TRBV18 to TRBJ1-1; D not certain. CDR3 length equals 12 residues. V was trimmed by 4 bases and J by 8 bases, leaving 11 bases between them. Germline lookup yields CDR1 KGHSH and CDR2 LQKENI. CDR3 bases: TGTGCCAGCTCACTTTTAACACGCGAAGCTTTCTTT. Its translation: CASSLLTREAFF.

The chain is built from TRBV10-3 and TRBJ1-2, with TRBD1 identical over 7 bases. CDR3 length equals 13 residues. Germline V gives CDR1 ENHRY, CDR2 SYGVKD. Losses at the gene ends were 0 bases for V and 8 bases for J; bases not matched to a gene: 3. In DNA, the CDR3 is TGTGCCATCAGTGAGTCGAGGGGGCGGGGCTACACCTTC. Encoded protein: CAISESRGRGYTF.

The chain has TRBV9 and TRBJ2-7; 7 nucleotides agree with TRBD1. Germline CDR1 reads SGDLS; CDR2 reads YYNGEE. V trimming: 0 bases; J trimming: 6 bases; junction bases outside the gene matches: 3. This CDR3 is built from 13 residues. The CDR3 DNA is TGTGCCAGCAGCGTAGAGGGGGCGACCGAGCAGTACTTC. It is translated as CASSVEGATEQYF.

The V and J genes are TRBV7-2 and TRBJ1-2, with a tentative D call TRBD1 (5 bases). The CDR3 is 15 residues long. Germline values: CDR1 SGHTA, CDR2 FQGNSA. V was clipped by 4 bases and J by 3 bases, with 15 bases between them. This chain's CDR3 is CASSSSVGGDYGYTF. The DNA for the CDR3 is TGTGCCAGCAGCTCTAGCGTTGGGGGGGACTATGGCTACACCTTC.

The chain has TRBV5-1 and TRBJ2-5; 13 nucleotides align to TRBD2. V trimming: 4 bases; J trimming: 3 bases; junction bases outside the gene matches: 6. Germline V gene sequence: CDR1 SGHRS, CDR2 YFSETQ. This CDR3 contains 16 residues. CDR3 in DNA: TGCGCCAGCAGCGGACTAGCGGGGGCCTCAGAAGAGACCCAGTACTTC. As protein: CASSGLAGASEETQYF.

The gene calls are TRBV6-5 and TRBJ1-1, with D possibly matching TRBD1 (6 bases). Looked up from germline, CDR1 is MNHEY and CDR2 is SVGAGI. This CDR3 contains 13 residues. Trimming took off 7 bases at V and 1 base at J, with 10 bases between the two ends. The CDR3 DNA sequence: TGTGCCAGCAATTTAGGGGGGAACACTGAAGCTTTCTTT. Amino acids: CASNLGGNTEAFF.

With respect to this clone: Other DNA sequences from this sample encode an identical CDR3 as well. The chain is built from TRBV19 and TRBJ1-1; D remains unclear. The germline V gene has CDR1 LNHDA and CDR2 SQIVND (reference sequence). V dropped 1 base and J dropped 4 bases, with 7 bases sitting between them. The CDR3 covers 13 residues. For the CDR3, the DNA is TGTGCCAGTAGTATAGGGACGGCCACTGAAGCTTTCTTT. It encodes CASSIGTATEAFF.